One and the same sample provided the 20 T cell receptor beta chains below, sequenced in a study of T cells in Graves' hyperthyroidism and ophthalmopathy. TCR beta CDR3 regions were amplified from RNA transcripts. Primed by the HTBI set, a first-round RT-PCR was run on the TCR CDR3. Each CDR3 protein is one row after TCRdb ran MiXCR on the multiplex PCR reads. The sample has 500,000 to 650,000 distinct CDR3 sequences, around 15% seen once; the top ten hold over 11%. Sequenced input: blood. The source of these receptors is a woman aged 40 to 50 with Graves' hyperthyroidism.

This clonotype was recorded at least ten times. The CDR3 region has the DNA TGTGCCATCAGGAGCAGGGGGCCTGACACCGGGGAGCTGTTTTTT. Residues: CAIRSRGPDTGELFF. The V call is TRBV10-3, the J call TRBJ2-2, with 8 bases fitting TRBD1. The CDR3 covers 15 residues. The germline CDR1 and CDR2 sequences are ENHRY and SYGVKD. V was pared by 6 bases and J by 3 bases, with 6 bases of the junction left unmatched.

This clonotype was picked up many times. This chain uses TRBV7-9 with TRBJ2-3, with 9 bases that match TRBD1. Germline V CDR1 and CDR2: SEHNR, FQNEAQ (reference sequence). The CDR3 is made up of 16 amino acids. The junction had 8 bases not matched to a gene; V was cut back by 4 bases and J by 3 bases. Here the CDR3 reads CASSYGTGSRTDTQYF. In nucleotides, the CDR3 is TGTGCCAGCAGCTATGGGACAGGGTCGAGGACAGATACGCAGTATTTT.

The V call is TRBV19, the J call TRBJ2-4; unclear D gene. V was trimmed by 3 bases and J by 5 bases, leaving 11 bases between them. CDR1 and CDR2 from the germline V gene are LNHDA and SQIVND (reference sequence). The CDR3 runs 14 residues. The CDR3 loop is CASSIAVLENIQYF. DNA of the CDR3: TGTGCCAGTAGTATTGCTGTTCTCGAAAACATTCAGTACTTC.

The chain carries TRBV7-9 and TRBJ2-7; TRBD1 aligns across 7 bases. Trimming removed 4 bases from V and 7 bases from J; junction bases left unmatched: 16. This CDR3 has 16 residues. Germline V gives CDR1 SEHNR, CDR2 FQNEAQ (reference sequence). The DNA for the CDR3 is TGTGCCAGCAGCTATAAGGGGGCGAAAGGCGCCCGGGAGCAGTACTTC. Amino acid sequence: CASSYKGAKGAREQYF.

The chain recombines TRBV6-4 with TRBJ2-1; TRBD2 matches at 7 bases. Germline CDR1 reads MRHNA; CDR2 reads SNTAGT. The CDR3 contains 15 residues. Trimming cost V 3 bases and J 9 bases; bases outside gene matches: 11. The CDR3 spells CASSEGGTPTGEQFF. The CDR3 DNA follows: TGTGCCAGCAGTGAGGGGGGGACTCCAACCGGTGAGCAGTTCTTC.

This clonotype was seen ten or more times. This chain uses TRBV6-1 with TRBJ1-1; TRBD1 aligns across 9 bases. V was clipped by 6 bases and J by 4 bases; unmatched bases: 6. In germline, CDR1 is MNHNS, CDR2 SASEGT. The CDR3 consists of 14 residues. CDR3 DNA sequence: TGTGCCAGCAGCCCCGGGACAGGGACCACTGAAGCTTTCTTT. Translating gives CASSPGTGTTEAFF.

This clonotype showed up just a few times. The chain couples TRBV2 to TRBJ1-2; D is perhaps TRBD1 (5 bases). The CDR3 is 15 amino acids. CDR1 SNHLY and CDR2 FYNNEI come from the germline V gene. V lost 3 bases, J lost 4 bases, and 15 bases lay in between. The CDR3 here is CASSDAGAASYGYTF. As DNA, the CDR3 is TGTGCCAGCAGTGACGCTGGGGCGGCTAGCTATGGCTACACCTTC.

The table lists this clonotype with a few counts. The CDR3 reads CASKYTGAYTEAFF. The CDR3 bases are TGTGCCAGCAAATATACAGGGGCATACACTGAAGCTTTCTTT. V and J are TRBV27 and TRBJ1-1, with 7 nucleotides matching TRBD1. J gave up 3 bases and V 7 bases, and 8 bases lay outside the gene matches. The CDR3 runs to 14 residues. Germline V CDR1 and CDR2: MNHEY, SMNVEV (reference sequence).

This sequence joins TRBV7-2 and TRBJ2-5, with D perhaps TRBD1 or TRBD2 (5 bases each). V lost 1 base to trimming and J lost 4 bases, with 16 bases between them. The CDR3 is made up of 16 amino acids. Germline V CDR1 and CDR2: SGHTA, FQGNSA. CDR3 sequence: CASSLEGQGPVETQYF. The CDR3, as DNA: TGTGCCAGCAGCTTAGAAGGGCAGGGACCCGTAGAGACCCAGTACTTC.

This clonotype was counted at least ten times. The rearrangement links TRBV28 to TRBJ2-1, with 10 bases matching TRBD2. Per the germline V gene, CDR1 is MDHEN and CDR2 is SYDVKM. The V and J ends lost 5 bases and 9 bases, in that order; junction bases with no gene match: 16. This CDR3 has 17 amino acids. This CDR3 is CASSPLRASGRWLEQFF. The CDR3 nucleotides are TGTGCCAGCAGTCCCCTCCGGGCTAGCGGGAGATGGCTTGAGCAGTTCTTC.

V and J are TRBV4-1 and TRBJ1-6, with a possible D match to TRBD1 (5 bases). Germline V gene data show CDR1 as MGHRA and CDR2 as YSYEKL. V lost 0 bases and J 10 bases, leaving 13 bases between the germline ends. CDR3 size: 15 residues. CDR3 nucleotide sequence: TGCGCCAGCAGCCAAGAAATTACGGGGCGCTCACCCCTCCACTTT. Translating it yields CASSQEITGRSPLHF.

This clonotype was seen ten or more times. The CDR3 DNA is TGTGCCAGCAGCCAAGCGATAGGGGTGGACGAGCAGTACTTC. Encoded protein: CASSQAIGVDEQYF. The chain recombines TRBV3-1 with TRBJ2-7; weak D call: TRBD1 (5 bases). Trimming pared 1 base from V and 5 bases from J, leaving 12 bases between. This CDR3 region has 14 residues. Per the germline V gene, CDR1 is LGHDT and CDR2 is YNNKEL (reference sequence).

This clonotype was seen many times. The rearrangement links TRBV3-1 to TRBJ2-7; D is possibly TRBD1 or TRBD2 (6 bases each). Trimming took off 5 bases at V and 7 bases at J, with 18 bases between the two ends. CDR3 size: 14 residues. Germline values: CDR1 LGHDT, CDR2 YNNKEL (reference sequence). In DNA form, the CDR3 reads TGTGCCAGCAGCGTTCTTGGCGGAGGGGGAGAGCAGTACTTC. Translated, it gives CASSVLGGGGEQYF.

The rearrangement links TRBV10-3 to TRBJ1-2; 8 bases agree with TRBD1. CDR1 and CDR2 from the germline V gene are ENHRY and SYGVKD. V shed 7 bases, J shed 7 bases, and the junction held 5 bases outside the gene matches. This CDR3 has 12 residues. CDR3 residues: CAITDTGGGYTF. The CDR3 DNA reads TGTGCCATCACCGATACAGGGGGTGGCTACACCTTC.

This clonotype was recorded a few times. The CDR3 DNA is TGTGCCAGCAGCCCAGGCAGGGGATGGGATCAGCCCCAGCATTTT. Translating gives CASSPGRGWDQPQHF. V gene TRBV27 combines with J gene TRBJ1-5; tentatively, D is TRBD1 (6 bases). The germline V and J ends were trimmed by 6 bases and 5 bases, with 17 bases remaining between them. The CDR3 contains 15 residues. Germline CDR1 and CDR2: MNHEY and SMNVEV (reference sequence).

The CDR3 loop is CASSYSQIFSSYNEQFF. CDR3 coding DNA: TGTGCCAGCAGTTACTCACAGATCTTTAGCTCCTACAATGAGCAGTTCTTC. V usage is TRBV6-5 and J usage is TRBJ2-1; D not certain. This CDR3 comprises 17 residues. Trimming cost V 0 bases and J 0 bases, with 12 bases left between them. Germline CDR1 MNHEY, CDR2 SVGAGI.

This clonotype was found many times. V usage is TRBV5-6 and J usage is TRBJ2-6; D remains unclear. Germline CDR1 is SGHDT and CDR2 is YYEEEE. CDR3 size: 19 residues. Trimming pared 3 bases from V and 1 base from J, leaving 20 bases between. The CDR3 sequence: CASSSNDATFRSGANVLTF. For the CDR3, the DNA is TGTGCCAGCAGCTCCAACGACGCGACCTTTCGATCTGGGGCCAACGTCCTGACTTTC.

This clonotype was counted ten times or more. The chain has TRBV28 and TRBJ2-1; no reliable D call. The CDR3 has 16 amino acids. Trimming shortened V by 1 base and J by 5 bases, and 15 bases separated the two germline ends. Germline V lookup: CDR1 MDHEN, CDR2 SYDVKM. As DNA, the CDR3 is TGTGCCAGCAGTTTATTGGGCGGTCCTATCGACAATGAGCAGTTCTTC. Protein: CASSLLGGPIDNEQFF. The complete variable domain, with remaining parts taken from reference TRBV28 and TRBJ2-1, reads DVKVTQSSRYLVKRTGEKVFLECVQDMDHENMFWYRQDPGLGLRLIYFSYDVKMKEKGDIPEGYSVSREKKERFSLILESASTNQTSMYLCASSLLGGPIDNEQFFGPGTRLTVL.

This clonotype showed up just a few times. The chain joins TRBV6-5 to TRBJ2-5; D is perhaps TRBD1 (5 bases). The V gene's germline CDR1 is MNHEY and CDR2 SVGAGI. V shed 2 bases and J shed 9 bases, with 22 bases lying between them. The CDR3 consists of 16 residues. The CDR3 is CASSYGAARGQGAQYF. The CDR3 nucleotides are TGTGCCAGCAGTTACGGGGCAGCCCGAGGCCAAGGGGCCCAGTACTTC.

The V gene is TRBV5-1, the J gene TRBJ2-1; perhaps TRBD2 as D (5 bases). Trimming left V 4 bases short and J 6 bases short, with 11 bases between. Germline V gene data show CDR1 as SGHRS and CDR2 as YFSETQ. CDR3 length: 13 residues. This CDR3 is CASSIGVGNEQFF. DNA of the CDR3: TGCGCCAGCAGCATCGGGGTTGGCAATGAGCAGTTCTTC.